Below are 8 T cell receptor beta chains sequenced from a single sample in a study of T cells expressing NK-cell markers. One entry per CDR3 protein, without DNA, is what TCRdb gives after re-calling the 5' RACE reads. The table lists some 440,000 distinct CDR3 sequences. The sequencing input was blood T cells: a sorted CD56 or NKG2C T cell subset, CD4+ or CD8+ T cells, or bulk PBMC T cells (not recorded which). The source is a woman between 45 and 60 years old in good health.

CDR3 region: CSATGTSFTDTQYF. The rearrangement uses TRBV20-1 and TRBJ2-3; lacking DNA, the TRBD1 call made by TCRdb goes unchecked. This CDR3 region has 14 residues. Germline lookup yields CDR1 DFQATT and CDR2 SNEGSKA (reference sequence).

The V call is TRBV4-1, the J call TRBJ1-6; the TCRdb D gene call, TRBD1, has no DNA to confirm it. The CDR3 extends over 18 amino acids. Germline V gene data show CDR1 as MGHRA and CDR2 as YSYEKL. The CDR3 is CASSYQEGTQGRGSPLHF.

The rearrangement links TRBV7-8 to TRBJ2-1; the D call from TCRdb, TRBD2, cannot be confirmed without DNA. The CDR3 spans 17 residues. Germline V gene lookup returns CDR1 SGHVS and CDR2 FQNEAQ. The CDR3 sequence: CASSLNSGSLSHNEQFF. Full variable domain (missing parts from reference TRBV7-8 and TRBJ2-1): GAGVSQSPRYKVAKRGQDVALRCDPISGHVSLFWYQQALGQGPEFLTYFQNEAQLDKSGLPSDRFFAERPEGSVSTLKIQRTQQEDSAVYLCASSLNSGSLSHNEQFFGPGTRLTVL.

The CDR3 loop is CASSTRGAGQGVRGEKLFF. The V and J genes are TRBV11-2 and TRBJ1-4; lacking DNA, the TRBD1 call made by TCRdb goes unchecked. The CDR3 loop spans 19 amino acids. Germline V gene lookup returns CDR1 SGHAT and CDR2 FQNNGV.

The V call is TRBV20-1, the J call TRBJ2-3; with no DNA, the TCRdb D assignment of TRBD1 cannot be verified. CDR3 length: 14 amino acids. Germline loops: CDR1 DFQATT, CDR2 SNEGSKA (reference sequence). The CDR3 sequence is CSARDPLGTDTQYF.

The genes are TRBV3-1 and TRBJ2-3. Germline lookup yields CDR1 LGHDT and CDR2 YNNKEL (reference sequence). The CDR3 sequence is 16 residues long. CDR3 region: CASTQGGGTSTDTQYF.

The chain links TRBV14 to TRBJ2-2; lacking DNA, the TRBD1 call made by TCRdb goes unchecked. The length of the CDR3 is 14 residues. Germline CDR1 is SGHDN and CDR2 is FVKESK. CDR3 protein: CASAGRVNTGELFF.

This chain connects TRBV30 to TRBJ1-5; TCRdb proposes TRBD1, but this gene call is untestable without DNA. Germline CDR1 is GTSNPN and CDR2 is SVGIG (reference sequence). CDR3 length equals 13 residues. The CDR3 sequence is CAWSKGNSQPQHF.